This T cell receptor beta chain appears in the sequencing data of a study of T cell repertoires in cytomegalovirus infection. Study-level information: Public TCR beta signatures marked donors with CMV infection and the matching HLA. Study-wide findings and caveats: In two of eight donors, the top clonotype was HLA-C-restricted CMV-specific. The cumulative frequency of public TCR beta families distinguished individuals who carried CMV together with the relevant HLA.

This clonotype came up a few times. Its antigen is currently unknown. TCRdb reprocessed the reads with MiXCR, giving one entry per CDR3 protein. The data contain roughly 280,000 distinct CDR3 sequences, around 8.7% of them seen just once; the ten biggest clones take up about 16%. The clonotype originates from a human donor in good health (CMV status not recorded). Some clones in this sample may be carry-over from other donors' samples. The sample was PBMCs.

CDR3 bases: TGTGCCAGCAGGGACGAGGTTGGCTACACCTTC. Translating gives CASRDEVGYTF. The chain joins TRBV6-8 to TRBJ1-2; D is uncertain. The length of the CDR3 is 11 residues. V lost 6 bases and J lost 7, with 9 bases in between. CDR1 is MNHGY and CDR2 is SAAAGT in the germline V gene.